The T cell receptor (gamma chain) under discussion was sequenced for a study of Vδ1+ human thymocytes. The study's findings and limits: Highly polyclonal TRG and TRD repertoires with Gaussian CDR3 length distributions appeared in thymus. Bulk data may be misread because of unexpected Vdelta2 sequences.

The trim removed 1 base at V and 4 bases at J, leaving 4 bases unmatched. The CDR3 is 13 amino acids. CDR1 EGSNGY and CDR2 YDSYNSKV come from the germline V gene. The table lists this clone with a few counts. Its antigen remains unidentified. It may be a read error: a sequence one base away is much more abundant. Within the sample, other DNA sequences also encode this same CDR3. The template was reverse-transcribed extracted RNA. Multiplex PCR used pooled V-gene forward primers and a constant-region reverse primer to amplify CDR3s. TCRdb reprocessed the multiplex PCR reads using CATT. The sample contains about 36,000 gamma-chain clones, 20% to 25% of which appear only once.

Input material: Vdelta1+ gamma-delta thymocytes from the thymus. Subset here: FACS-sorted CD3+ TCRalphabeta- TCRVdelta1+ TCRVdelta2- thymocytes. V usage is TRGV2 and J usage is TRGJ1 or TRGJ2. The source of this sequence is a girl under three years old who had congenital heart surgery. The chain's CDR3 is CATWDGQYYKKLF. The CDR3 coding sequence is TGTGCCACCTGGGACGGTCAATATTATAAGAAACTCTTT.